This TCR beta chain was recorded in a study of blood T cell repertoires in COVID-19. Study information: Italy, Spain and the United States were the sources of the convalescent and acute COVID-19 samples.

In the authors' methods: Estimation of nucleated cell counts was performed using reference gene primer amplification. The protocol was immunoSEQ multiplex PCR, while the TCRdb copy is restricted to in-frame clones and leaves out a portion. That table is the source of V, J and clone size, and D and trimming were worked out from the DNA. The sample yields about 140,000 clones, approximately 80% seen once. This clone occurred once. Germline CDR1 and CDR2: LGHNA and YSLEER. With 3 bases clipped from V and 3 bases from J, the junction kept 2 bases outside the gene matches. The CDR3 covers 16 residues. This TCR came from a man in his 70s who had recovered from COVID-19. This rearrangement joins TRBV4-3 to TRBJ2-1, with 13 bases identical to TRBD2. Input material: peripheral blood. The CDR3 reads CASSQGTSGIYNEQFF. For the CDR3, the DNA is TGCGCCAGCAGCCAGGGGACTAGCGGGATCTACAATGAGCAGTTCTTC.